These 22 T cell receptor beta chains were sequenced from one sample in a study of T-cell reconstitution after alpha-beta-depleted transplantation in children. Unique molecular identifiers were incorporated during preparation of the TCRbeta library. TCRdb processed the PCR reads anew with MiXCR; each CDR3 protein has one entry. Among about 640,000 distinct CDR3 sequences listed, 15% to 20% were seen once. Sequenced here: PBMCs from the stem cell graft donor, sampled from the stem cell graft. These receptors came from a human donor who donated a stem cell graft to a child with acute myeloid leukemia.

This clonotype was seen only a few times. The CDR3 loop reads CASSFRSTSYEQYV. CDR3 bases: TGTGCCAGCAGCTTCAGGAGTACGTCCTACGAGCAGTACGTC. This chain uses TRBV5-6 with TRBJ2-7; D ambiguous. Germline CDR1 is SGHDT and CDR2 is YYEEEE. This CDR3 has 14 residues. Trimming removed 2 bases from V and 1 base from J, with 10 bases in between.

A few counts support this clonotype. CDR3 sequence reads: CASSYFRAWSDGGTQYF. The CDR3 DNA is TGTGCCAGCAGTTACTTTCGAGCTTGGAGTGACGGGGGGACCCAGTACTTC. The chain carries TRBV6-5 and TRBJ2-5; D is possibly TRBD2 (6 bases). This CDR3 is 17 amino acids long. Deletions cut 1 base from V and 7 bases from J, with 22 bases between. Germline CDR1 and CDR2: MNHEY and SVGAGI.

This chain joins TRBV30 and TRBJ2-7; 8 bases match TRBD1. The CDR3 is 15 residues long. Germline trimming cut 0 bases from V and 3 bases from J; bases unmatched to any gene: 7. Per germline, CDR1 GTSNPN and CDR2 SVGIG (reference sequence). CDR3 DNA sequence: TGTGCCTGGAGTGTACCCCGGGACAGGAGCTACGAGCAGTACTTC. Protein product: CAWSVPRDRSYEQYF.

The rearrangement links TRBV10-2 to TRBJ2-7, with no clear D. Germline lookup yields CDR1 WSHSY and CDR2 SAAADI. The V and J ends lost 3 bases and 1 base respectively, with 19 bases between them. The CDR3 spans 17 residues. The CDR3 region is CASSELFRPSGSYEQYV. The CDR3 DNA follows: TGCGCCAGCAGTGAATTATTCCGTCCCTCCGGGTCCTACGAGCAGTACGTC.

V gene TRBV12-3 or TRBV12-4 combines with J gene TRBJ1-6; 8 bases map to TRBD1. J was trimmed by 7 bases and V by 5 bases; bases with no gene match: 7. The CDR3 spans 15 residues. DNA of the CDR3: TGTGCCAGCAGTAAGGACAGGGCCAGCAATTCACCCCTCCACTTT. Translated, it gives CASSKDRASNSPLHF.

This chain joins TRBV7-2 and TRBJ2-7; D is possibly TRBD1 (6 bases). Germline loops: CDR1 SGHTA, CDR2 FQGNSA. V lost 3 bases to trimming and J lost 4 bases, with 16 bases between them. This CDR3 region has 15 residues. In DNA form, the CDR3 reads TGTGCCAGCAGCTTTACACAGGGTGTAGGGTACGAGCAGTACTTC. This gives the protein CASSFTQGVGYEQYF.

The J gene is TRBJ2-7, the V gene TRBV20-1; the D gene is possibly TRBD1 (7 bases). Germline V CDR1 and CDR2: DFQATT, SNEGSKA (reference sequence). The CDR3 runs 14 residues. CDR3 protein: CSVLERRGPYEQYV. CDR3 bases: TGCAGCGTCCTTGAAAGGAGGGGGCCCTACGAGCAGTACGTC.

This clonotype was found many times. The chain recombines TRBV10-1 with TRBJ2-1; TRBD2 matches 11 bases. The CDR3 extends over 16 amino acids. The germline V gene has CDR1 WNHNN and CDR2 SYGVQD (reference sequence). Trimming cost V 5 bases and J 9 bases; bases outside gene matches: 12. CDR3 sequence (DNA): TGCGCCAGCAGTCGCGGGGGGACTAGCGGTTTTGCTGAGCAGTTCTTC. It yields the protein CASSRGGTSGFAEQFF.

This clonotype appeared a few times. The chain combines TRBV7-9 with TRBJ1-2; D not resolved. Trimming stripped 0 bases from V and 3 bases from J, with 11 bases between. The CDR3 has 15 residues. Germline V lookup: CDR1 SEHNR, CDR2 FQNEAQ (reference sequence). DNA for the CDR3: TGTGCCAGCAGCTTAGCCCGGGCTGCGGACTATGGCTACACCTTC. Its protein is CASSLARAADYGYTF.

This clonotype was found many times. J is TRBJ2-2 and V is TRBV15; D is perhaps TRBD2 (5 bases). This CDR3 is built from 14 residues. Germline V gene data show CDR1 as LNHNV and CDR2 as YYDKDF (reference sequence). V was clipped by 3 bases and J by 6 bases, with 11 bases between them. The CDR3 region has the DNA TGTGCCACCAGCAGTCGGGAAAGGGCCGGGGAGCTGTTTTTT. Its translation: CATSSRERAGELFF.

This clonotype was counted only a few times. CDR3 DNA sequence: TGTGCCAGCAGTGAAGTCGGCAGGGACACTGAAGCTTTCTTT. Protein sequence: CASSEVGRDTEAFF. This rearrangement joins TRBV25-1 to TRBJ1-1; possibly TRBD1 for D (5 bases). Trimming cost V 2 bases and J 3 bases, with 10 bases left between them. This CDR3 comprises 14 residues. CDR1 and CDR2 (germline): MGHDK, SYGVNS.

The CDR3 DNA reads as TGTGCCAGTAAACGAGGGGGCGAGAATGGCTACACCTTC. Protein product: CASKRGGENGYTF. This rearrangement joins TRBV3-1 to TRBJ1-2; 7 nucleotides line up with TRBD1. Germline V gene lookup returns CDR1 LGHDT and CDR2 YNNKEL (reference sequence). V gave up 9 bases and J gave up 6 bases; unmatched junction bases: 10. CDR3 size: 13 residues.

There are many counts of this clonotype. The chain combines TRBV12-3 or TRBV12-4 with TRBJ2-3, with no clear D. Trimming removed 6 bases at V and 8 bases at J, with 9 bases between. The CDR3 covers 11 residues. The CDR3 DNA follows: TGTGCCAGCAGCCCCGCGAGTACGCAGTATTTT. This encodes CASSPASTQYF.

The chain recombines TRBV5-1 with TRBJ2-5; D may be TRBD1 (6 bases). This CDR3 spans 12 amino acids. V lost 4 bases and J lost 5, with 9 bases in between. Germline V CDR1 and CDR2: SGHRS, YFSETQ. The CDR3 sequence: CASSGQRETQYF. The DNA of the CDR3 is TGCGCCAGCAGCGGACAGAGGGAGACCCAGTACTTC. Drawing the rest from reference TRBV5-1 and TRBJ2-5, the complete variable domain is KAGVTQTPRYLIKTRGQQVTLSCSPISGHRSVSWYQQTPGQGLQFLFEYFSETQRNKGNFPGRFSGRQFSNSRSEMNVSTLELGDSALYLCASSGQRETQYFGPGTRLLVL.

This clonotype appeared a few times. The chain uses TRBV7-7 and TRBJ1-6; D perhaps matches TRBD1 (5 bases). There are 13 residues in the CDR3. Germline-derived CDR1 and CDR2 are SSHAT and FNYEAQ (reference sequence). The V and J ends lost 1 base and 13 bases respectively, with 11 bases between them. This CDR3 is CASSLGTGQPLHF. CDR3 coding DNA: TGTGCCAGCAGCTTAGGCACAGGTCAGCCCCTCCACTTT.

The V and J genes are TRBV16 and TRBJ1-5; the D gene is possibly TRBD1 (5 bases). Germline V gives CDR1 KGHSY, CDR2 FQNENV. Trimming shortened V by 5 bases and J by 5 bases, and 16 bases separated the two germline ends. The CDR3 is made up of 15 amino acids. CDR3 nucleotides: TGTGCCAGCAGCGAAATGGGGGGTGCCGATCAGCCCCAGCATTTT. This encodes CASSEMGGADQPQHF.

As for this clonotype: A much bigger clone sits one base away, suggesting this may be a read error. The rearrangement links TRBV20-1 to TRBJ2-7; TRBD1 matches 9 bases. The CDR3 has 13 residues. Germline-derived CDR1 and CDR2 are DFQATT and SNEGSKA (reference sequence). V lost 8 bases to trimming and J lost 3 bases; unmatched junction nucleotides: 8. This CDR3 is CSSPGQGIYEQYF. The CDR3 DNA reads as TGCAGTTCTCCAGGACAGGGGATCTACGAGCAGTACTTC.

The J gene is TRBJ2-2, the V gene TRBV20-1; D may match TRBD1 or TRBD2 (5 bases each). The CDR3 is made up of 16 amino acids. V was clipped by 1 base and J by 0 bases, with 12 bases between them. The germline V gene has CDR1 DFQATT and CDR2 SNEGSKA (reference sequence). CDR3 nucleotides: TGCAGTGCTAGAGGTTCCGGGACGGCGAACACCGGGGAGCTGTTTTTT. The encoded protein is CSARGSGTANTGELFF.

The V gene is TRBV20-1, the J gene TRBJ1-6; D is possibly TRBD1 (5 bases). With 5 bases removed from V and 0 bases from J, the gap between germline ends came to 14 bases. The germline CDR1 and CDR2 sequences are DFQATT and SNEGSKA (reference sequence). CDR3 length: 16 amino acids. The CDR3 DNA reads TGCAGTGCTCCCTTTCGGGGGTCCTCCTATAATTCACCCCTCCACTTT. It yields the protein CSAPFRGSSYNSPLHF.

This clonotype was counted only a few times. CDR3 region: CASKRVGTDTQYF. For the CDR3, the DNA is TGTGCCAGCAAAAGGGTCGGCACAGATACGCAGTATTTT. The chain has TRBV6-1 and TRBJ2-3; D remains ambiguous. CDR1 and CDR2 from the germline V gene are MNHNS and SASEGT. This CDR3 comprises 13 residues. The V end lost 7 bases, the J end lost 1 base, and 9 bases lay between the germline ends.

The chain is built from TRBV7-2 and TRBJ2-3; TRBD1 matches 8 bases. The V segment lost 1 base and the J segment 6 bases; nucleotides outside the gene matches: 6. Germline V gives CDR1 SGHTA, CDR2 FQGNSA. This CDR3 is 15 amino acids long. CDR3 residues: CASSLVRQGWDTQYF. The CDR3 coding sequence is TGTGCCAGCAGCTTAGTGAGACAGGGGTGGGATACGCAGTATTTT.

Concerning this clonotype: A much larger clone lies a single base off, so this may be a read error. The chain is built from TRBV20-1 and TRBJ2-3, with 7 bases aligning to TRBD2. CDR3 size: 16 residues. Germline assignment: CDR1 DFQATT and CDR2 SNEGSKA (reference sequence). After removal of 3 bases from V and 4 bases from J, the junction contained 13 bases not matched to a gene. CDR3 loop: CSASGSGRARADTQYF. The CDR3 coding sequence is TGCAGTGCTAGCGGTAGCGGGCGGGCCCGGGCAGATACGCAGTATTTT.